This T cell receptor (beta chain) originates from a study of CD8 T cells in ankylosing spondylitis. The TCR beta libraries were generated through quantitative 5'-RACE incorporating molecular barcodes. TCRdb called the 5' RACE reads again in MiXCR, with one record for every CDR3 protein. The sample yields approximately 300,000 distinct CDR3 sequences, roughly 20% seen once. A note on this clonotype: Its antigen is currently unknown.

The CDR3 sequence is 14 residues long. The V segment lost 4 bases and the J segment 5 bases; nucleotides outside the gene matches: 5. CDR1 and CDR2 (germline): MRHNA, SNTAGT. Study-wide findings and caveats: Enrichment of disease-linked clones was reportedly significant in matched ankylosing spondylitis synovial fluid. In ankylosing spondylitis blood, a motif of fewer than 10 highly homologous TCR beta variants appeared characteristic. Some motif variants had been reported before (in reactive arthritis synovial fluid and blood).

Sample: blood, either unsorted or a sorted T cell fraction (not recorded which). V usage is TRBV6-4 and J usage is TRBJ1-5; 7 bases are shared with TRBD1. The sequence derives from a male donor with ankylosing spondylitis or in good health (not recorded which). CDR3 bases: TGTGCCAGCAGTGCGACAGGGTTTGATCAGCCCCAGCATTTT. This codes for CASSATGFDQPQHF.